Below are 30 T cell receptor beta chains sequenced from a single sample in a study of blood T cell repertoires in COVID-19 (dated by TCRdb to the early 2020s). Receptors were amplified or captured by the immunoSEQ multiplex PCR assay. The clones in this table, taken by TCRdb from immuneACCESS, are in-frame only. Not every clone is retained; where verified, under half of the shortfall comes from an unresolved V gene, and the cause of the rest is unknown. The sample has some 30,000 clones on record, about nine tenths of them singletons. The top ten clones comprise around 5% of the sample. Sequencing was carried out using peripheral blood. The receptor source for this set is a man in his sixties with active COVID-19.

This chain joins TRBV7-3 and TRBJ2-7; maybe TRBD2 (5 bases). CDR1 and CDR2 from the germline V gene are SGHTA and FQGTGA. Trimming removed 2 bases at V and 7 bases at J, with 12 bases between. The CDR3 spans 13 residues. The CDR3 here is CASSLGLREEQYF. Written as DNA, the CDR3 is TGTGCCAGCAGCTTAGGACTTAGGGAAGAGCAGTACTTC.

This chain uses TRBV9 with TRBJ1-3, with 7 bases identical to TRBD1. Per the germline V gene, CDR1 is SGDLS and CDR2 is YYNGEE. The CDR3 runs 16 residues. V was clipped by 0 bases and J by 0 bases; unmatched bases: 3. The CDR3 region is CASSVEAGGSGNTIYF. CDR3 DNA: TGTGCCAGCAGCGTAGAGGCAGGGGGCTCTGGAAACACCATATATTTT.

CDR3 loop: CARDDRVELFF. In nucleotides, the CDR3 is TGTGCCAGAGACGACAGGGTGGAGCTGTTTTTT. The V and J genes are TRBV19 and TRBJ2-2; 7 bases align to TRBD1. The CDR3 runs to 11 residues. The V gene end was trimmed by 9 bases and the J gene end by 10 bases; junction bases not matched to a gene: 5. The germline CDR1 and CDR2 sequences are LNHDA and SQIVND (reference sequence). Combining the CDR3 with reference TRBV19 and TRBJ2-2 gives the whole variable domain DGGITQSPKYLFRKEGQNVTLSCEQNLNHDAMYWYRQDPGQGLRLIYYSQIVNDFQKGDIAEGYSVSREKKESFPLTVTSAQKNPTAFYLCARDDRVELFFGEGSRLTVL.

This chain connects TRBV3-1 (or the pseudogene TRBV3-2) to TRBJ2-3; the match to TRBD2 covers 12 bases. CDR1 and CDR2 (germline): LGHDT, YNNKEL (reference sequence). CDR3 length: 18 amino acids. V was pared by 1 base and J by 5 bases, with 10 bases of the junction left unmatched. The CDR3 coding sequence is TGTGCCAGCAGCCAAGGGAAGCTAGCGGGGGGGCTGGTAGATACGCAGTATTTT. Translated: CASSQGKLAGGLVDTQYF.

About this clone itself: Additional DNA sequences in this sample encode the identical CDR3. The rearrangement joins TRBV18 to TRBJ1-5; 7 bases line up with TRBD1. Germline assignment: CDR1 KGHSH and CDR2 LQKENI. This CDR3 has 14 residues. The J segment lost 2 bases and the V segment lost 4 bases, leaving 2 bases of the junction unmatched. The CDR3 DNA reads TGTGCCAGCTCACAGGGGGCAGGCAATCAGCCCCAGCATTTT. Its protein is CASSQGAGNQPQHF.

The V call is TRBV6-6, the J call TRBJ2-1, with 10 bases aligning to TRBD2. The CDR3 extends over 15 amino acids. Trimming took 2 bases from V and 8 from J; bases not matched to a gene: 6. Germline values: CDR1 MNHNY, CDR2 SVGAGI (reference sequence). CDR3 sequence (DNA): TGTGCCAGCAGTTACGAAAGCGGGGGGGCGTATGAGCAGTTCTTC. Amino acid sequence: CASSYESGGAYEQFF.

The V call is TRBV3-1 (or the pseudogene TRBV3-2), the J call TRBJ2-1; TRBD1 agrees at 9 bases. This CDR3 contains 15 residues. Germline loops: CDR1 LGHDT, CDR2 YNNKEL (reference sequence). The ends lost 3 bases at V and 7 bases at J; junction bases unmatched: 7. The CDR3 loop reads CASSQPGQGKNEQFF. The CDR3 DNA is TGTGCCAGCAGCCAGCCGGGACAGGGTAAGAATGAGCAGTTCTTC.

V and J are TRBV19 and TRBJ2-7; 11 bases are a match to TRBD2. The germline gives CDR1 LNHDA, CDR2 SQIVND (reference sequence). V lost 5 bases, J lost 7 bases, and 7 bases stayed unmatched. The CDR3 contains 14 residues. CDR3 sequence reads: CASSRTSGGAEQYF. The CDR3 DNA follows: TGTGCCAGTAGTCGAACTAGCGGGGGTGCGGAGCAGTACTTC.

In this sample, this clone turned up a few times. The chain uses TRBV18 and TRBJ1-5; D unresolved. Trimming took 2 bases from V and 2 from J, leaving 10 bases between them. Germline assignment: CDR1 KGHSH and CDR2 LQKENI. CDR3 length equals 15 residues. The DNA of the CDR3 is TGTGCCAGCTCACCATCGGAGGCTCGCAATCAGCCCCAGCATTTT. It translates to CASSPSEARNQPQHF. Together with reference TRBV18 and TRBJ1-5, the CDR3 gives the full variable domain: NAGVMQNPRHLVRRRGQEARLRCSPMKGHSHVYWYRQLPEEGLKFMVYLQKENIIDESGMPKERFSAEFPKEGPSILRIQQVVRGDSAAYFCASSPSEARNQPQHFGDGTRLSIL.

CDR3 bases: TGCGCCAGCAGCCAAGAGGCGGGGGTAGTAAACATTCAGTACTTC. Translation gives CASSQEAGVVNIQYF. The V gene is TRBV4-1, the J gene TRBJ2-4; 7 bases are a match to TRBD2. V lost 0 bases and J lost 6; bases outside the gene matches: 5. Germline CDR1 and CDR2: MGHRA and YSYEKL. This CDR3 spans 15 amino acids.

The rearrangement uses TRBV5-8 and TRBJ1-5, with TRBD1 matching 8 bases. The junction had 12 bases not matched to a gene; V was cut back by 3 bases and J by 10 bases. CDR3 size: 15 residues. The germline gives CDR1 SGHTS, CDR2 YDEGEE. In DNA form, the CDR3 reads TGTGCCAGCAGCTGGGGGAGACAGGGGAGTATCCCCCAGCATTTT. Its translation: CASSWGRQGSIPQHF.

The chain combines TRBV2 with TRBJ1-1, with 9 bases matching TRBD1. The junction had 7 bases not matched to a gene; V was cut back by 9 bases and J by 2 bases. CDR3 length equals 14 residues. From germline, CDR1 is SNHLY and CDR2 FYNNEI. This chain's CDR3 is CARGQGYSNTEAFF. CDR3 nucleotide sequence: TGTGCCAGAGGACAGGGGTATTCTAACACTGAAGCTTTCTTT.

The CDR3 loop reads CASSPEVRGNTIYF. CDR3 DNA: TGTGCCAGCAGTCCGGAAGTGAGGGGAAACACCATATATTTT. The rearrangement links TRBV3-1 (or the pseudogene TRBV3-2) to TRBJ1-3; D gene ambiguous. Per the germline V gene, CDR1 is LGHDT and CDR2 is YNNKEL (reference sequence). CDR3 length: 14 amino acids. V lost 6 bases, J lost 4 bases, and 13 bases lay in between.

The chain joins TRBV9 to TRBJ2-1, with D possibly being TRBD2 (5 bases). Germline CDR1 is SGDLS and CDR2 is YYNGEE. Trimming removed 0 bases from V and 8 bases from J, with 12 bases in between. The CDR3 runs to 14 residues. The CDR3 DNA reads TGTGCCAGCAGCGTAGAACGGGATGGGCATGAGCAGTTCTTC. Protein sequence: CASSVERDGHEQFF.

CDR3 DNA: TGTGCCAGCACCAACTCGGCAGTTTTAGGGGACTATGGCTACACCTTC. This gives the protein CASTNSAVLGDYGYTF. J is TRBJ1-2 and V is TRBV2; a weak D match, TRBD1 (5 bases). Germline V gene sequence: CDR1 SNHLY, CDR2 FYNNEI. The CDR3 is made up of 16 amino acids. Trimming removed 7 bases from V and 3 bases from J, with 21 bases in between. Using reference TRBV2 and TRBJ1-2 for the parts outside the CDR3, the full variable domain is EPEVTQTPSHQVTQMGQEVILRCVPISNHLYFYWYRQILGQKVEFLVSFYNNEISEKSEIFDDQFSVERPDGSNFTLKIRSTKLEDSAMYFCASTNSAVLGDYGYTFGSGTRLTVV.

The chain couples TRBV6-5 to TRBJ2-3; TRBD2 agrees at 7 bases. Germline assignment: CDR1 MNHEY and CDR2 SVGAGI. The CDR3 is 14 residues long. The trim removed 6 bases at V and 2 bases at J, leaving 5 bases unmatched. CDR3 sequence: CASRGGMYTDTQYF. Written as DNA, the CDR3 is TGTGCCAGCAGGGGGGGGATGTACACAGATACGCAGTATTTT.

The CDR3 sequence is CASAPEGGAQTQYF. The DNA for the CDR3 is TGCGCCAGCGCGCCTGAGGGAGGGGCACAGACCCAGTACTTC. The chain links TRBV5-1 to TRBJ2-5, with TRBD2 matching over 7 bases. Germline V gives CDR1 SGHRS, CDR2 YFSETQ. V gave up 7 bases and J gave up 6 bases; unmatched junction bases: 12. There are 14 residues in the CDR3.

This chain uses TRBV29-1 with TRBJ2-1; TRBD1 matches at 7 bases. This CDR3 has 15 residues. The germline CDR1 and CDR2 sequences are SQVTM and ANQGSEA. V was clipped by 3 bases and J by 6 bases; unmatched bases: 11. CDR3 sequence: CSVEPPDRELNEQFF. CDR3 DNA: TGCAGCGTTGAGCCTCCCGACAGGGAGCTCAATGAGCAGTTCTTC.

This clone appeared a single time. This chain joins TRBV6-5 and TRBJ2-7; 10 bases line up with TRBD1. Per the germline V gene, CDR1 is MNHEY and CDR2 is SVGAGI. The CDR3 is 15 residues long. J gave up 2 bases and V 6 bases, and 7 bases lay outside the gene matches. CDR3 loop: CASSIPGQGAYEQYF. CDR3 DNA sequence: TGTGCCAGCAGCATCCCCGGACAGGGGGCCTACGAGCAGTACTTC.

About this clone: One junction end does not reproduce the germline sequence, and a read error may be involved. This chain links TRBV14 with TRBJ2-1; D is perhaps TRBD1 (6 bases). The germline V gene encodes CDR1 SGHDN and CDR2 FVKESK. This CDR3 comprises 15 residues. CDR3 amino acids: CASNQDRRGHDEQFF. The CDR3 coding sequence is TGTGCCAGCAACCAAGATCGCAGGGGTCACGATGAGCAGTTCTTC.

The J gene is TRBJ2-2, the V gene TRBV25-1; 7 nucleotides line up with TRBD1. From germline, CDR1 is MGHDK and CDR2 SYGVNS. CDR3 size: 14 residues. V shed 2 bases and J 5 bases; nucleotides not matched to a gene: 2. For the CDR3, the DNA is TGTGCCAGCAGTGAACTACAGGGGACCGGGGAGCTGTTTTTT. Translating it yields CASSELQGTGELFF.

The chain couples TRBV11-2 to TRBJ2-7; 10 bases match TRBD2. The CDR3 sequence is 15 residues long. V shed 2 bases and J 6 bases; nucleotides not matched to a gene: 7. Looked up from germline, CDR1 is SGHAT and CDR2 is FQNNGV. CDR3 protein: CASSLLTSGVREQYF. CDR3 in DNA: TGTGCCAGCAGCTTACTTACTAGCGGGGTTCGCGAGCAGTACTTC.

This chain uses TRBV6-5 with TRBJ2-7; 8 positions match TRBD1. Germline V gives CDR1 MNHEY, CDR2 SVGAGI. The CDR3 is 14 residues long. With V trimmed by 5 bases and J by 2 bases, 5 bases remained unmatched. In DNA, the CDR3 is TGTGCCAGCAGTCTGGGACAGGTAGCCTACGAGCAGTACTTC. This encodes CASSLGQVAYEQYF.

This rearrangement joins TRBV4-1 to TRBJ2-1, with 12 bases that match TRBD1. After removal of 6 bases from V and 4 bases from J, the junction contained 4 bases not matched to a gene. The CDR3 runs to 15 residues. Germline CDR1 reads MGHRA; CDR2 reads YSYEKL. CDR3 DNA: TGCGCCAGCAGGGAGGGACAGGGGGCATACAATGAGCAGTTCTTC. Protein sequence: CASREGQGAYNEQFF.

The rearrangement joins TRBV7-9 to TRBJ1-2; 7 bases line up with TRBD1. The germline V gene has CDR1 SEHNR and CDR2 FQNEAQ (reference sequence). V was pared by 3 bases and J by 0 bases, with 4 bases of the junction left unmatched. The CDR3 contains 15 residues. The CDR3 sequence: CASSFRDSPNYGYTF. The CDR3 DNA reads as TGTGCCAGCAGCTTTAGGGACAGCCCTAACTATGGCTACACCTTC.

The V call is TRBV4-1, the J call TRBJ1-2; D gene unclear. The CDR3 extends over 15 amino acids. The V gene's germline CDR1 is MGHRA and CDR2 YSYEKL. Trimming stripped 1 base from V and 3 bases from J, with 12 bases between. In DNA, the CDR3 is TGCGCCAGCAGCCAAGGCACACTCGGGGACTATGGCTACACCTTC. Translated, it gives CASSQGTLGDYGYTF.

V is TRBV2 and J is TRBJ2-5; D not certain. From germline, CDR1 is SNHLY and CDR2 FYNNEI. Trimming stripped 5 bases from V and 5 bases from J, with 12 bases between. The CDR3 has 13 residues. CDR3 protein: CASSRSEAETQYF. CDR3 DNA sequence: TGTGCCAGCAGTAGGTCCGAAGCGGAGACCCAGTACTTC.

The V and J genes are TRBV5-6 and TRBJ1-5; a possible D gene is TRBD1 (5 bases). The germline gives CDR1 SGHDT, CDR2 YYEEEE. Trimming removed 0 bases from V and 6 bases from J, with 10 bases in between. The CDR3 length is 14 residues. DNA of the CDR3: TGTGCCAGCAGCTTGGGGCAGGGCGCTCAGCCCCAGCATTTT. This sequence encodes CASSLGQGAQPQHF.

V gene TRBV19 combines with J gene TRBJ2-5, with 8 bases aligning to TRBD2. The germline V gene encodes CDR1 LNHDA and CDR2 SQIVND (reference sequence). V was clipped by 7 bases and J by 0 bases; unmatched bases: 7. There are 15 residues in the CDR3. Written as DNA, the CDR3 is TGTGCCAGTATGCCGACTAGCGTACACCAAGAGACCCAGTACTTC. Protein product: CASMPTSVHQETQYF.

The V and J genes are TRBV6-2 or TRBV6-3 and TRBJ1-4; no reliable D call. The CDR3 runs to 16 residues. V dropped 2 bases and J dropped 0 bases, with 10 bases sitting between them. CDR1 and CDR2 (germline): MNHEY, SVGEGT. CDR3 bases: TGTGCCAGCAGTTACCTCAGGATAGCAACTAATGAAAAACTGTTTTTT. It translates to CASSYLRIATNEKLFF.